These 20 T cell receptor beta chains were all obtained from the same sample, sequenced in a study of Tregs in tolerant kidney transplant recipients. The data were produced by immunoSEQ multiplex PCR, yet TCRdb's version contains in-frame clones alone and is incomplete. In the table there are around 85,000 clones, less than 95% of which are singletons. The sample consisted of Tregs from blood, taken before the transplant. Every receptor here comes from a human donor who received a combined kidney and bone marrow transplant.

The V gene is TRBV5-1, the J gene TRBJ1-1, with 9 bases lining up with TRBD1. The V gene's germline CDR1 is SGHRS and CDR2 YFSETQ. The V and J ends lost 4 bases and 8 bases, in that order; junction bases with no gene match: 9. The CDR3 contains 14 residues. The CDR3 nucleotides are TGCGCCAGCAGCCCGACTACAGGGGGCTACGAAGCTTTCTTT. Residues: CASSPTTGGYEAFF.

This chain links TRBV19 with TRBJ2-7, with D maybe TRBD1 (8 bases). The CDR3 runs 14 residues. Germline V lookup: CDR1 LNHDA, CDR2 SQIVND (reference sequence). With 6 bases removed from V and 3 bases from J, the gap between germline ends came to 15 bases. Written as DNA, the CDR3 is TGTGCCAGTAGGAAGACAGGGGAGGGCTACGAGCAGTACTTC. Residues: CASRKTGEGYEQYF.

The chain is built from TRBV7-9 and TRBJ1-3; no reliable D call. Trimming removed 6 bases from V and 0 bases from J, with 12 bases in between. Germline lookup yields CDR1 SEHNR and CDR2 FQNEAQ (reference sequence). The CDR3 length is 15 residues. For the CDR3, the DNA is TGTGCCAGCAGTTATTCGAGACCCTCTGGAAACACCATATATTTT. Amino acid sequence: CASSYSRPSGNTIYF.

This chain connects TRBV6-1 to TRBJ2-7; 8 bases map to TRBD2. V shed 4 bases, J shed 2 bases, and the junction held 4 bases outside the gene matches. The CDR3 is 14 amino acids. From germline, CDR1 is MNHNS and CDR2 SASEGT. In DNA, the CDR3 is TGTGCCAGCAGTGCACCGGGACTAGCCTACGAGCAGTACTTC. It is translated as CASSAPGLAYEQYF.

CDR3 loop: CASSLADRGGEKLFF. The CDR3 DNA sequence: TGTGCCAGCAGCTTAGCGGACAGGGGGGGAGAAAAACTGTTTTTT. V and J are TRBV7-2 and TRBJ1-4; 10 bases are a match to TRBD1. Germline-derived CDR1 and CDR2 are SGHTA and FQGNSA. Unmatched junction bases numbered 3, after V lost 0 bases and J lost 8 bases. The CDR3 extends over 15 amino acids. Based on the CDR3 plus reference TRBV7-2 and TRBJ1-4, the full variable domain is GAGVSQSPSNKVTEKGKDVELRCDPISGHTALYWYRQSLGQGLEFLIYFQGNSAPDKSGLPSDRFSAERTGGSVSTLTIQRTQQEDSAVYLCASSLADRGGEKLFFGSGTQLSVL.

The V call is TRBV18, the J call TRBJ2-2, with 8 nucleotides matching TRBD2. Germline CDR1 KGHSH, CDR2 LQKENI. The ends lost 4 bases at V and 4 bases at J; junction bases unmatched: 8. The length of the CDR3 is 16 residues. The DNA for the CDR3 is TGTGCCAGCTCACTACAAGCGGGAGTGGGCACCGGGGAGCTGTTTTTT. Translation gives CASSLQAGVGTGELFF.

The chain links TRBV7-2 to TRBJ2-3, with 10 bases identical to TRBD2. Germline CDR1 and CDR2: SGHTA and FQGNSA. Losses at the gene ends were 2 bases for V and 2 bases for J; bases not matched to a gene: 4. The CDR3 has 16 residues. This CDR3 is CASSLFSGRVTDTQYF. Written as DNA, the CDR3 is TGTGCCAGCAGCTTATTCAGCGGGAGGGTCACAGATACGCAGTATTTT. Based on the CDR3 plus reference TRBV7-2 and TRBJ2-3, the full variable domain is GAGVSQSPSNKVTEKGKDVELRCDPISGHTALYWYRQSLGQGLEFLIYFQGNSAPDKSGLPSDRFSAERTGGSVSTLTIQRTQQEDSAVYLCASSLFSGRVTDTQYFGPGTRLTVL.

V usage is TRBV30 and J usage is TRBJ1-2, with D hard to call. CDR1 GTSNPN and CDR2 SVGIG come from the germline V gene (reference sequence). Trimming cost V 1 base and J 3 bases, with 6 bases left between them. CDR3 length: 12 residues. The CDR3 DNA is TGTGCCTGGAGTGCAGGCGACTATGGCTACACCTTC. The encoded protein is CAWSAGDYGYTF. Filled out from reference TRBV30 and TRBJ1-2, the complete variable domain reads SQTIHQWPATLVQPVGSPLSLECTVEGTSNPNLYWYRQAAGRGLQLLFYSVGIGQISSEVPQNLSASRPQDRQFILSSKKLLLSDSGFYLCAWSAGDYGYTFGSGTRLTVV.

The chain has TRBV5-1 and TRBJ2-3; 8 bases are a match to TRBD2. Looked up from germline, CDR1 is SGHRS and CDR2 is YFSETQ. The V gene end was trimmed by 4 bases and the J gene end by 6 bases; junction bases not matched to a gene: 13. This CDR3 comprises 16 residues. CDR3 DNA: TGCGCCAGCAGCCAGTTAACTAGCGGAGTGGGTGATACGCAGTATTTT. Protein sequence: CASSQLTSGVGDTQYF. Complete variable domain (other parts from reference TRBV5-1 and TRBJ2-3): KAGVTQTPRYLIKTRGQQVTLSCSPISGHRSVSWYQQTPGQGLQFLFEYFSETQRNKGNFPGRFSGRQFSNSRSEMNVSTLELGDSALYLCASSQLTSGVGDTQYFGPGTRLTVL.

This chain uses TRBV29-1 with TRBJ2-3; no reliable D call. Per the germline V gene, CDR1 is SQVTM and CDR2 is ANQGSEA. Trimming cost V 8 bases and J 2 bases, with 5 bases left between them. CDR3 length: 10 amino acids. The chain's CDR3 is CSTYTDTQYF. In DNA form, the CDR3 reads TGCAGCACCTACACAGATACGCAGTATTTT.

The chain joins TRBV6-5 to TRBJ1-3; D call uncertain. Germline lookup yields CDR1 MNHEY and CDR2 SVGAGI. CDR3 length equals 15 residues. Trimming stripped 0 bases from V and 0 bases from J, with 6 bases between. DNA of the CDR3: TGTGCCAGCAGTTACTCGTACTTCTCTGGAAACACCATATATTTT. It codes for CASSYSYFSGNTIYF.

This clone was seen only once. The V gene is TRBV5-8, the J gene TRBJ2-7, with 8 bases lining up with TRBD2. The CDR3 spans 19 residues. Losses at the gene ends were 1 base for V and 3 bases for J; bases not matched to a gene: 18. Germline assignment: CDR1 SGHTS and CDR2 YDEGEE. The chain's CDR3 is CASSLRRLRITSGVYEQYF. CDR3 coding DNA: TGTGCCAGCAGCTTGAGGAGATTACGTATTACTAGCGGAGTCTACGAGCAGTACTTC.

The gene calls are TRBV4-2 and TRBJ2-5; D is uncertain. The germline V gene encodes CDR1 LGHNA and CDR2 YNFKEQ. V was clipped by 4 bases and J by 5 bases, with 14 bases between them. The CDR3 loop spans 14 amino acids. In DNA form, the CDR3 reads TGTGCCAGCAGCCCTCAAAATTTCGGGGAGACCCAGTACTTC. The encoded protein is CASSPQNFGETQYF.

The rearrangement joins TRBV2 to TRBJ2-1; D perhaps matches TRBD2 (6 bases). V was trimmed by 2 bases and J by 5 bases, leaving 7 bases between them. The V gene's germline CDR1 is SNHLY and CDR2 FYNNEI. The CDR3 loop spans 13 amino acids. CDR3 bases: TGTGCCAGCAGTGAAAGGAGGGACAATGAGCAGTTCTTC. Translated, it gives CASSERRDNEQFF.

For this clone: This specimen includes other DNA sequences encoding the same CDR3. The J gene is TRBJ2-1, the V gene TRBV9, with 7 bases lining up with TRBD2. The germline V gene encodes CDR1 SGDLS and CDR2 YYNGEE. V lost 0 bases, J lost 5 bases, and 11 bases stayed unmatched. The CDR3 is 17 residues long. This CDR3 reads CASSVGVAGLPNNEQFF. The CDR3 DNA is TGTGCCAGCAGCGTAGGGGTAGCGGGCCTACCTAACAATGAGCAGTTCTTC.

In its sample, this clone was seen a few times. The rearrangement links TRBV15 to TRBJ2-1, with 8 bases identical to TRBD1. Looked up from germline, CDR1 is LNHNV and CDR2 is YYDKDF (reference sequence). Trimming removed 3 bases from V and 1 base from J; junction bases left unmatched: 2. The CDR3 sequence is 15 residues long. In DNA, the CDR3 is TGTGCCACCAGCAGGGACAGGGTATCCTACAATGAGCAGTTCTTC. Protein product: CATSRDRVSYNEQFF.

Concerning this clone: The sample contains more than one DNA sequence encoding this CDR3. The V and J genes are TRBV29-1 and TRBJ2-1, with 11 positions matching TRBD1. The CDR3 spans 19 residues. Per germline, CDR1 SQVTM and CDR2 ANQGSEA. J was trimmed by 3 bases and V by 2 bases; bases with no gene match: 15. The CDR3 coding sequence is TGCAGCGTTGAAACTGGGGGACAGGGGGGACTAGTGTTCTACAATGAGCAGTTCTTC. Its translation: CSVETGGQGGLVFYNEQFF.

The V and J genes are TRBV2 and TRBJ2-7; D gene unclear. With 6 bases removed from V and 4 bases from J, the gap between germline ends came to 16 bases. The length of the CDR3 is 14 residues. Germline-derived CDR1 and CDR2 are SNHLY and FYNNEI. CDR3 in amino acids: CASRTGSPSYEQYF. In DNA, the CDR3 is TGTGCCAGCAGAACCGGGTCCCCCTCTTACGAGCAGTACTTC.

V is TRBV28 and J is TRBJ2-7, with D possibly TRBD1 on 7 matching bases. The germline gives CDR1 MDHEN, CDR2 SYDVKM. This CDR3 has 14 amino acids. The V end was cut by 6 bases, the J end by 2 bases, with 14 bases between. The CDR3 bases are TGTGCCAGCAGCACGACAGGGAGGCCCTACGAGCAGTACTTC. Protein: CASSTTGRPYEQYF.

V gene TRBV28 combines with J gene TRBJ2-1; D call uncertain. The V gene's germline CDR1 is MDHEN and CDR2 SYDVKM. Deletions cut 6 bases from V and 0 bases from J, with 12 bases between. CDR3 length equals 15 residues. CDR3 loop: CASSPASFSYNEQFF. Here the CDR3 DNA reads TGTGCCAGCAGCCCGGCCAGCTTCTCCTACAATGAGCAGTTCTTC. Filled out from reference TRBV28 and TRBJ2-1, the complete variable domain reads DVKVTQSSRYLVKRTGEKVFLECVQDMDHENMFWYRQDPGLGLRLIYFSYDVKMKEKGDIPEGYSVSREKKERFSLILESASTNQTSMYLCASSPASFSYNEQFFGPGTRLTVL.